What follows describes a single T cell receptor beta chain. What it binds is unknown. Assay used: immunoSEQ multiplex PCR; TCRdb lists only in-frame clones, some missing. The sample records 30,000 to 45,000 clones, roughly 84% being singletons. The data were taken from a study of STAT3 mutations in large granular lymphocyte leukemia. Overall study results and limits: In some patients, a small highly pathogenic clone possibly went undetected. In T-cell large granular lymphocyte leukemia, about half of patients showed multiple immunodominant subclonotypes. In 6 of 18 patients, new TCR clonotypes emerged after therapy.

The CDR3 loop spans 12 amino acids. Germline loops: CDR1 SGHNT, CDR2 YYREEE (reference sequence). The V gene lost 4 bases and the J gene lost 8 bases, with 12 bases spanning the gap. The sample taken for sequencing was PBMCs. The genes are TRBV5-4 and TRBJ1-2, with a tentative D call TRBD1 (6 bases). This TCR derives from a human donor with T large granular lymphocyte leukemia. Some clones in this sample may be carry-over from other donors' samples. CDR3 sequence reads: CASSAGVYGYTF. The CDR3, as DNA: TGTGCCAGCAGCGCAGGGGTGTACGGCTACACCTTC. The variable domain in full, completed from reference TRBV5-4 and TRBJ1-2, reads ETGVTQSPTHLIKTRGQQVTLRCSSQSGHNTVSWYQQALGQGPQFIFQYYREEENGRGNFPPRFSGLQFPNYSSELNVNALELDDSALYLCASSAGVYGYTFGSGTRLTVV.